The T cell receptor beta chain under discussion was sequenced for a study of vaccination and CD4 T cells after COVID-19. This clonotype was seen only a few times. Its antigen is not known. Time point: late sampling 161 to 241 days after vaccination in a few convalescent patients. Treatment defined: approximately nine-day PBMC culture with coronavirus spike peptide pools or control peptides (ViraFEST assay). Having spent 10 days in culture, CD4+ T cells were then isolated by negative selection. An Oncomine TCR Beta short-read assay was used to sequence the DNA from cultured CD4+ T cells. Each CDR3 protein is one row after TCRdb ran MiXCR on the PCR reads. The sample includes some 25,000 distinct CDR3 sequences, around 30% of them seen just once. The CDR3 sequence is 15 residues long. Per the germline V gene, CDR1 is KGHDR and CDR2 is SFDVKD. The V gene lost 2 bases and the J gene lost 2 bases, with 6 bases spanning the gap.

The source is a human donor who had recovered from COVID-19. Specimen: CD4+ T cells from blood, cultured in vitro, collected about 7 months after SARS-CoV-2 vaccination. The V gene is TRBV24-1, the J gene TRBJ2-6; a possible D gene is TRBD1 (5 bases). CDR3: CATSDSGTGANVLTF. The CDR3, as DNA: TGTGCCACCAGTGATTCAGGGACTGGGGCCAACGTCCTGACTTTC.